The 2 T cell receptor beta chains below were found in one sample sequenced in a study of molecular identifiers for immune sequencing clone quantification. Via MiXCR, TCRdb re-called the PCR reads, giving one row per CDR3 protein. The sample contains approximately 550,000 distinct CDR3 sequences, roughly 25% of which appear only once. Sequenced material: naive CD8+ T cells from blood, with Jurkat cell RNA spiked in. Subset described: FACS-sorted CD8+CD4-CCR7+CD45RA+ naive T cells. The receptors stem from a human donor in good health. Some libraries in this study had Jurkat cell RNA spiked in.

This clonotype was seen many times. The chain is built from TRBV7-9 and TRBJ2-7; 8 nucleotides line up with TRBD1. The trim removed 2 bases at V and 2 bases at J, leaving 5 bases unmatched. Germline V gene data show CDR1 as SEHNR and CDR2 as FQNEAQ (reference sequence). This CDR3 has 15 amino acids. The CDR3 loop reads CASSLRDRQPYEQYF. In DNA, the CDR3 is TGTGCCAGCAGCTTAAGGGACAGGCAACCCTACGAGCAGTACTTC.

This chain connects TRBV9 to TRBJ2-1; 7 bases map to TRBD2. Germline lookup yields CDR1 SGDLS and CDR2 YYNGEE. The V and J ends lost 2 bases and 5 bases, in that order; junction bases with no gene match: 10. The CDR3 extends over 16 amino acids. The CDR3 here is CASSVGGYQYDNEQFF. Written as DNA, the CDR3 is TGTGCCAGCAGCGTCGGGGGGTACCAATACGACAATGAGCAGTTCTTC.